This T cell receptor beta chain was observed in a study of identical twins. Study-wide findings and caveats: Cross-sectional statistics underpinned the conclusions; the same donors were not followed.

TCRdb passed the 5' RACE reads through MiXCR, listing each CDR3 protein once. The repertoire consists of 700,000 or so distinct CDR3 sequences, with 8.6% occurring once and the leading ten covering approximately 0.96%. There are a few counts of this clonotype. No antigen is known for it. Germline-derived CDR1 and CDR2 are SGHAT and FQNNGV. The ends lost 4 bases at V and 4 bases at J; junction bases unmatched: 6. The CDR3 spans 16 residues. The sample was also reused in another study, on yellow fever vaccine responses in identical twins. That study reports: On the reported evidence, twins' vaccine T cell responses seemed partly convergent and partly personalized.

The sequenced material came from PBMCs. The J gene is TRBJ2-2, the V gene TRBV11-2; 10 positions match TRBD2. This receptor was identified in a woman between 18 and 30 years old in good health. CDR3 amino acids: CASSSPSGSVTGELFF. The DNA of the CDR3 is TGTGCCAGCAGCTCTCCTAGCGGGAGTGTCACCGGGGAGCTGTTTTTT.